This TCR beta chain comes out of a study of memory CD4+ T cells and cytomegalovirus serostatus. Across the study: Donors were healthy Belgian adults, 9 CMV seropositive and roughly 25 seronegative.

Points on this clone: The antigen is undetermined.

Germline CDR1 and CDR2: MNHEY and SVGAGI. The CDR3 has 14 residues. Deletions cut 8 bases from V and 4 bases from J, with 15 bases between. The sort gate was single viable CD3+CD4+CD8-CD45RO+ cells for memory CD4+ T cells. Donors' CMV status reflects serum IgG against pp150, pp28, p38, p52. Study results and limitations: Each of approximately 63 CMV-associated TCRbeta sequences occurred in one to five individuals.

Sequencing was performed with immunoSEQ multiplex PCR; in TCRdb, only in-frame clones are kept and a portion is missing. The sample holds about 75,000 clones, 75% to 85% seen once. The receptor comes from an adult in good health and CMV-seropositive. The sequenced sample was memory CD4+ T cells from blood. The chain joins TRBV6-5 to TRBJ2-1, with D perhaps given as TRBD1 or TRBD2 (5 bases each). This chain's CDR3 is CASSLGTAYNEQFF. CDR3 nucleotides: TGTGCCAGCTCCTTAGGGACGGCGTACAATGAGCAGTTCTTC.